A single sample gave rise to the 13 T cell receptor beta chains below, sequenced in a study of cytomegalovirus exposure and HLA in healthy donors. The study ran its PCR with 60 Vbeta and 13 Jbeta primers. The table came from immunoSEQ multiplex PCR; TCRdb's copy has only in-frame clones and leaves some out. Its clone listing holds 150,000 or so clones. Specimen: PBMCs. The receptors shown here come from a woman aged 45-60 years in good health and CMV-seronegative.

The chain employs TRBV27 and TRBJ2-7; no reliable D call. Trimming shortened V by 0 bases and J by 3 bases, and 9 bases separated the two germline ends. The CDR3 loop spans 14 amino acids. The germline gives CDR1 MNHEY, CDR2 SMNVEV (reference sequence). The CDR3 protein is CASSLSGIYYEQYF. The CDR3 DNA sequence: TGTGCCAGCAGTTTATCGGGCATCTACTACGAGCAGTACTTC.

The CDR3 protein is CASSLGQGDNTIYF. The CDR3 region has the DNA TGCGCCAGCAGCTTGGGACAGGGGGACAACACCATATATTTT. The gene calls are TRBV5-1 and TRBJ1-3, with TRBD1 identical over 9 bases. V dropped 0 bases and J dropped 7; count of bases not matched to a gene: 2. The CDR3 covers 14 residues. The germline CDR1 and CDR2 sequences are SGHRS and YFSETQ.

A word on this clone: In the same sample, other DNA sequences code for this CDR3. The V call is TRBV28, the J call TRBJ2-7; TRBD1 is a possible D gene (5 bases). The germline V and J ends were trimmed by 3 bases and 7 bases, with 7 bases remaining between them. CDR1 and CDR2 (germline): MDHEN, SYDVKM. The CDR3 is 11 residues long. In DNA, the CDR3 is TGTGCCAGCAGTTTCCCAGGGGAGCAGTACTTC. Residues: CASSFPGEQYF.

This CDR3 is CASTLRGLAADTQYF. The CDR3 DNA follows: TGTGCCAGCACCCTCAGGGGACTAGCGGCAGATACGCAGTATTTT. The chain employs TRBV28 and TRBJ2-3; 11 nucleotides agree with TRBD2. Germline CDR1 and CDR2: MDHEN and SYDVKM. Germline trimming cut 7 bases from V and 4 bases from J; bases unmatched to any gene: 7. The CDR3 consists of 15 residues.

V is TRBV7-2 and J is TRBJ1-1; D possibly corresponds to TRBD1 (6 bases). V lost 2 bases and J 12 bases, leaving 16 bases between the germline ends. There are 13 residues in the CDR3. The V gene's germline CDR1 is SGHTA and CDR2 FQGNSA. CDR3 loop: CASSLSPGESTFF. CDR3 sequence (DNA): TGTGCCAGCAGCTTATCGCCAGGGGAGTCAACTTTCTTT.

V and J are TRBV27 and TRBJ2-7; 11 positions agree with TRBD1. Germline CDR1 is MNHEY and CDR2 is SMNVEV (reference sequence). V was pared by 7 bases and J by 2 bases, with 10 bases of the junction left unmatched. This CDR3 has 16 amino acids. CDR3 loop: CASIQSAGQGAYEQYF. For the CDR3, the DNA is TGTGCCAGCATCCAGTCCGCGGGACAGGGGGCCTACGAGCAGTACTTC.

The rearrangement joins TRBV28 to TRBJ2-1; 13 bases map to TRBD2. The CDR3 length is 20 residues. Germline V gene sequence: CDR1 MDHEN, CDR2 SYDVKM. With 1 base clipped from V and 1 base from J, the junction kept 10 bases outside the gene matches. The DNA of the CDR3 is TGTGCCAGCAGTTTATCCACCCCATGGACTAGCGGGGGATCCTACAATGAGCAGTTCTTC. Translating it yields CASSLSTPWTSGGSYNEQFF.

The rearrangement links TRBV5-1 to TRBJ2-1, with D possibly matching TRBD2 (5 bases). Looked up from germline, CDR1 is SGHRS and CDR2 is YFSETQ. V lost 0 bases to trimming and J lost 9 bases, with 7 bases between them. The CDR3 runs 12 residues. This CDR3 is CASSLGESEQFF. CDR3 sequence (DNA): TGCGCCAGCAGCTTGGGGGAGTCTGAGCAGTTCTTC. Full variable domain (rest looked up from reference TRBV5-1 and TRBJ2-1): KAGVTQTPRYLIKTRGQQVTLSCSPISGHRSVSWYQQTPGQGLQFLFEYFSETQRNKGNFPGRFSGRQFSNSRSEMNVSTLELGDSALYLCASSLGESEQFFGPGTRLTVL.

The gene calls are TRBV28 and TRBJ2-3, with 12 bases matching TRBD1. Per germline, CDR1 MDHEN and CDR2 SYDVKM. The CDR3 covers 16 residues. V lost 5 bases and J lost 4; bases outside the gene matches: 7. DNA of the CDR3: TGTGCCAGCAGTCCGATCGGGACAGGGGGCTCAGATACGCAGTATTTT. This sequence encodes CASSPIGTGGSDTQYF.

The chain is built from TRBV5-1 and TRBJ1-5; TRBD1 aligns across 7 bases. The CDR3 spans 14 residues. The V gene's germline CDR1 is SGHRS and CDR2 YFSETQ. Losses at the gene ends were 0 bases for V and 6 bases for J; bases not matched to a gene: 3. CDR3 loop: CASSLGQGGQPQHF. As DNA, the CDR3 is TGCGCCAGCAGCTTGGGACAGGGAGGTCAGCCCCAGCATTTT.

The chain recombines TRBV6-1 with TRBJ1-2; TRBD1 might be the D (6 bases). Deletions cut 1 base from V and 4 bases from J, with 13 bases between. From germline, CDR1 is MNHNS and CDR2 SASEGT. CDR3 length: 15 amino acids. CDR3 in amino acids: CASSEDWQGSYGYTF. CDR3 bases: TGTGCCAGCAGTGAAGACTGGCAGGGGTCCTATGGCTACACCTTC.

The genes are TRBV5-1 and TRBJ2-2, with 7 bases lining up with TRBD1. Germline V gene sequence: CDR1 SGHRS, CDR2 YFSETQ. The CDR3 is made up of 15 amino acids. V was clipped by 7 bases and J by 1 base; unmatched bases: 7. CDR3 DNA: TGCGCCAGCCGATTGACAGGGAAGAACACCGGGGAGCTGTTTTTT. Translation gives CASRLTGKNTGELFF.

The rearrangement joins TRBV2 to TRBJ1-1; 7 bases are shared with TRBD1. The CDR3 loop spans 17 amino acids. Germline CDR1 and CDR2: SNHLY and FYNNEI. V shed 2 bases and J 8 bases; nucleotides not matched to a gene: 17. The CDR3 loop is CASSEPDRPLRLMEAFF. Here the CDR3 DNA reads TGTGCCAGCAGTGAACCGGACAGGCCCCTAAGGCTCATGGAAGCTTTCTTT.